Reported below is one T cell receptor beta chain. Antigen unknown. The record originates from a study of T cells in localized non-small cell lung cancer. Study observations and caveats: Uninvolved adjacent lung had more T cell clonality than any other tissue, topping tumor. A median of about 52 clones ranked among the top 100 in tumor appeared in adjacent lung.

Germline-derived CDR1 and CDR2 are LGHNT and FRNRAP. V was cut by 3 bases and J by 4 bases, with 7 bases left in between. The CDR3 spans 12 residues. Sequencing was performed with immunoSEQ multiplex PCR; in TCRdb, only in-frame clones are kept and a portion is missing. The table records about 31,000 clones, roughly 94% of them present only once. This TCR derives from a woman aged 40-69 years with stage I lung adenocarcinoma. This chain uses TRBV12-5 with TRBJ2-7; D gene ambiguous. The sample consisted of peripheral blood, taken before any cancer treatment. CDR3 nucleotide sequence: TGTGCTAGTGGTTTTATAAGTTACGAGCAGTACTTC. This translates into CASGFISYEQYF.